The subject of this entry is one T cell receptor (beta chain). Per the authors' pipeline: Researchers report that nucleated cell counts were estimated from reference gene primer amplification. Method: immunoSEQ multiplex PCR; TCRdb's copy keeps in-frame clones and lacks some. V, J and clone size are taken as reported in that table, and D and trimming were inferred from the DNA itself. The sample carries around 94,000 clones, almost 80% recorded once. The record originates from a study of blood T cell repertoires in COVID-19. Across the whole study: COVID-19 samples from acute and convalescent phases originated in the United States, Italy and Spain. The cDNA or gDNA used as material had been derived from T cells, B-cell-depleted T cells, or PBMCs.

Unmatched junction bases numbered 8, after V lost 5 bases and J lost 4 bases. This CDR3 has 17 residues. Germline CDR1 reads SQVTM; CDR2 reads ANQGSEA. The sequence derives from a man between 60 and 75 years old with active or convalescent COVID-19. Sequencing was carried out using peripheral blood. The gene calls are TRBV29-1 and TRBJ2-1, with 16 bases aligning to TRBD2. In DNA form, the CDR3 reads TGCAGCGTTCCCGGGACTAGCGGGAGGGCCGGATACAATGAGCAGTTCTTC. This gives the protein CSVPGTSGRAGYNEQFF.